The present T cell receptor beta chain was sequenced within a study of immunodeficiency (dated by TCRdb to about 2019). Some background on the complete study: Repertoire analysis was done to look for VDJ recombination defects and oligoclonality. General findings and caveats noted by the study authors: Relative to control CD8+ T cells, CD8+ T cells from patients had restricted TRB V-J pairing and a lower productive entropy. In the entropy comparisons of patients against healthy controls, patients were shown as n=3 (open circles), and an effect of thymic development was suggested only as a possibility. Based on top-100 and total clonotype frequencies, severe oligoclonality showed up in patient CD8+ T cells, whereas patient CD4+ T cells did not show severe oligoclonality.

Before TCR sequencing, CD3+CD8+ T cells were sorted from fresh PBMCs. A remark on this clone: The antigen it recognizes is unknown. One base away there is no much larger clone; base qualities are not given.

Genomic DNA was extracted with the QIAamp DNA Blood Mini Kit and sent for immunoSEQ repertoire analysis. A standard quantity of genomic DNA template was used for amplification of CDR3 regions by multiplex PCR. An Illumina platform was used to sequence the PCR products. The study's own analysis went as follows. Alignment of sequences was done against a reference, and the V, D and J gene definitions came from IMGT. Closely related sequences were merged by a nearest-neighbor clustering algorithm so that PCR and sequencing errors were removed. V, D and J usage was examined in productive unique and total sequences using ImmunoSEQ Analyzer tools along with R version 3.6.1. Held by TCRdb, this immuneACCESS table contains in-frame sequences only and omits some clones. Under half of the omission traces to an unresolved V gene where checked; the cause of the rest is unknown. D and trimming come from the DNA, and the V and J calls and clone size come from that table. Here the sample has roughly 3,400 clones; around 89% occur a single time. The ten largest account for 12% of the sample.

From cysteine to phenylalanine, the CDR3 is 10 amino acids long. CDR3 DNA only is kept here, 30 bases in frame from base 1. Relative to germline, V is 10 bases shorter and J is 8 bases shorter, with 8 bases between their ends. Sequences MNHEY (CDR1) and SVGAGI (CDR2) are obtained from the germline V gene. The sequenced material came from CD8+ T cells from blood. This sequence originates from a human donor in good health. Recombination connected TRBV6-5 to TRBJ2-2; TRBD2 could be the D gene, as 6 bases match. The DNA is TGTGCCAACCGGGAGGGGGAGCTGTTTTTT. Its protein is CANREGELFF.